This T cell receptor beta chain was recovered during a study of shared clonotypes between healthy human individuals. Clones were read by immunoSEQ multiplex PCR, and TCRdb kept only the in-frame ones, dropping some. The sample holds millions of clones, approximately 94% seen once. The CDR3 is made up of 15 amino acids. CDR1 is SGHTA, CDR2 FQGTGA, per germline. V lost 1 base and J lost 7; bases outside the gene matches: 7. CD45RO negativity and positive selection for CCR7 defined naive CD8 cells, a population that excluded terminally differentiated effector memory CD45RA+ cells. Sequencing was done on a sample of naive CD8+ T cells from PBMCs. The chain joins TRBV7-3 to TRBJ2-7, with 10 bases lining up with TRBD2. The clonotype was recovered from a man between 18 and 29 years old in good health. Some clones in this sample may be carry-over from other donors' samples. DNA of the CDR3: TGTGCCAGCAGCTTAAAGGCTAGCGGGAGTAGGGAGCAGTACTTC. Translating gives CASSLKASGSREQYF.